The present TCR beta chain was sequenced within a study of T-cell memory formation after mild COVID-19 (dated by TCRdb to about 2021). For the study in its entirety: Most TCR sequence clusters were specific to one of the two donors. The cohort was made up of two young adult volunteers, one female and one male, who were previously healthy. Longitudinal TCRalpha and TCRbeta repertoire sequencing tracked T-cell clones expanding and contracting after mild COVID-19 in a couple of donors.

PBMCs were isolated by Ficoll-Paque density gradient centrifugation. Sequenced using an Illumina NovaSeq 6000. TCRalpha and TCRbeta cDNA libraries were built by 5'RACE with constant-segment primers, adding sample barcodes and unique molecular identifiers. Trizol reagent was used to extract RNA from every sample. Libraries were amplified in two PCR steps, with a second sample barcode and Illumina TruSeq adapters added in the second step. Libraries were sequenced on an Illumina NovaSeq with 2 x 150 bp paired-end reads. In the paper's pipeline: With migec v1.2.7, reads were demultiplexed and then collapsed into UMI-guided consensus sequences. Using mixcr v2.1.11, UMI consensuses were aligned to TRA and TRB V and J templates and then assembled into clonotypes. A clonotype was counted as expanded or contracted only when both edgeR and NoisET called the clonotype significant, with the noise models trained on biological replicates. edgeR calls used a false discovery rate-adjusted p below 0.01 and a log2 fold-change threshold of 1. As an exploratory analysis of dynamics, max-normalized trajectories of the 1000 most abundant clonotypes were examined with PCA combined with hierarchical clustering. Separately sequenced CD4+ and CD8+ repertoires were used to assign a CD4 or CD8 phenotype to each responding clone. The public reads were reprocessed in TCRdb via fastp at Q25 and MiXCR, keeping in-frame beta chains. Records with the same CDR3 protein are collapsed into one entry carrying the most frequent genes and DNA. TCRdb assigned the V and J calls; the authors' analysis was not used. This sample holds over 450,000 distinct CDR3 sequences; approximately 20% were observed only once. Clones ranked in the top ten supply under 15% of the sample.

Paper-wide results and their limitations: The detection of some responding clones in pre-infection memory suggests that pre-existing cross-reactive memory T cells joined the SARS-CoV-2 response. Contracting CD4+ clones were located mainly in the CM and EM memory subsets, whereas CD8+ clones were found to be enriched in EMRA. SARS-CoV-2 specificity of the second-wave clones peaking on day 37 was not confirmed. The study included only a couple of mild cases, and larger cohorts that include severe cases with pre-infection samples were judged to be necessary. Balanced CD4/CD8 phenotypes were observed for clones contracting from day 15 to 85, whereas a bias towards CD4+ was observed for a second wave of clones expanding from day 15 to 37.

This clonotype was seen more than once but under ten times. Its specific antigen is unknown. No base quality information exists; no much larger clone differs at one position. Including cysteine and phenylalanine, the CDR3 has 14 amino acids. Solely the CDR3 DNA is kept, with 42 bases framed from the first base. From the germline V gene (reference sequence), CDR1 is MNHEY and CDR2 is SMNVEV. For this chain, trimming is 5 bases at the V end and 7 bases at the J end, and the number of junction bases without a gene match is 6. The receptor was derived from an adult woman who had mild COVID-19 (a few samples of this study predate the infection). The sample titles of this study are shuffled in the database, so cell type and time point are left out; the donor was told from shared clones. The sequenced sample was PBMCs or a T cell subset sorted from them (not recorded which). The chain is assembled from TRBV27 and TRBJ1-4; TRBD1 lines up with 8 middle nucleotides. This receptor has the CDR3 CASSAHRGGEKLFF. In nucleotide form, the sequence is TGTGCCAGCAGTGCCCACAGGGGGGGTGAAAAACTGTTTTTT.